Shown below are 21 T cell receptor beta chains from a single sample sequenced in a study of radiotherapy plus CTLA-4 blockade in lung cancer. TCRdb's table, derived via immunoSEQ multiplex PCR, lists solely in-frame clones and lacks some. The sample includes about 110,000 clones, about four fifths of them seen just once. Specimen: peripheral blood, collected from a patient treated with radiotherapy plus ipilimumab. Receptor source: a human donor with non-small cell lung cancer that progressed on radiotherapy plus ipilimumab. Some clones in this sample may be carry-over from other donors' samples.

The chain uses TRBV29-1 and TRBJ2-5, with D unresolved. V shed 7 bases and J shed 2 bases, with 8 bases lying between them. This CDR3 region has 11 residues. Germline CDR1 is SQVTM and CDR2 is ANQGSEA. The CDR3 DNA reads as TGCAGCGGATTACAGCAAGAGACCCAGTACTTC. It yields the protein CSGLQQETQYF.

The chain couples TRBV5-1 to TRBJ2-3, with TRBD1 identical over 9 bases. The V gene end was trimmed by 4 bases and the J gene end by 2 bases; junction bases not matched to a gene: 11. This CDR3 region has 17 residues. Germline V gene data show CDR1 as SGHRS and CDR2 as YFSETQ. Here the CDR3 reads CASSAPRDRDFTDTQYF. As DNA, the CDR3 is TGCGCCAGCAGCGCCCCCCGGGACAGGGATTTCACAGATACGCAGTATTTT.

The chain is built from TRBV29-1 and TRBJ2-3, with TRBD1 matching over 9 bases. The CDR3 spans 13 residues. Germline CDR1 SQVTM, CDR2 ANQGSEA. CDR3 sequence reads: CRAADRGTDTQYF. The CDR3 DNA reads as TGCAGGGCGGCGGACAGGGGAACCGATACGCAGTATTTT.

This clone was detected once. The chain couples TRBV10-3 to TRBJ1-1, with D possibly matching TRBD1 (6 bases). The V gene lost 8 bases and the J gene lost 5 bases, with 15 bases spanning the gap. The CDR3 is 13 amino acids. Germline V lookup: CDR1 ENHRY, CDR2 SYGVKD. CDR3 sequence reads: CAISGATATEAFF. The DNA for the CDR3 is TGTGCCATCTCGGGGGCGACAGCGACTGAAGCTTTCTTT.

The count of this clone is one. The chain recombines TRBV27 with TRBJ1-1, with a possible D match to TRBD1 (5 bases). Looked up from germline, CDR1 is MNHEY and CDR2 is SMNVEV (reference sequence). V shed 5 bases and J shed 6 bases, with 13 bases lying between them. The length of the CDR3 is 13 residues. CDR3 bases: TGTGCCAGCAGTCTACGGGGGGTCTCTGAAGCTTTCTTT. Translating it yields CASSLRGVSEAFF.

About this clone: Other nucleotide sequences from this sample produce the same CDR3. CDR3 residues: CASGGLAGARGEDTQYF. The CDR3 nucleotides read TGCGCCAGCGGCGGACTAGCGGGGGCGCGGGGAGAAGATACGCAGTATTTT. The chain employs TRBV5-1 and TRBJ2-3; 13 bases agree with TRBD2. Germline V CDR1 and CDR2: SGHRS, YFSETQ. J lost 5 bases, V lost 7 bases, and 13 bases had no gene match. This CDR3 is 17 amino acids long.

The chain links TRBV6-4 to TRBJ2-3; either TRBD1 or TRBD2 may fit D (6 bases each). V was trimmed by 6 bases and J by 1 base, leaving 14 bases between them. In germline, CDR1 is MRHNA, CDR2 SNTAGT. The CDR3 loop spans 15 amino acids. In DNA form, the CDR3 reads TGTGCCAGCAGCCCGTCGGGGGCTGGCACAGATACGCAGTATTTT. It is translated as CASSPSGAGTDTQYF.

The chain employs TRBV7-2 and TRBJ2-7; tentative D call: TRBD1 (6 bases). CDR3 size: 16 residues. Looked up from germline, CDR1 is SGHTA and CDR2 is FQGNSA. V was pared by 5 bases and J by 3 bases, with 20 bases between. CDR3 loop: CASSTPRPGQGYEQYF. In DNA form, the CDR3 reads TGTGCCAGCAGCACCCCGCGGCCGGGACAAGGCTACGAGCAGTACTTC.

This chain uses TRBV5-1 with TRBJ1-6; 7 positions match TRBD1. CDR1 is SGHRS and CDR2 is YFSETQ in the germline V gene. CDR3 length equals 15 residues. Trimming took 0 bases from V and 4 from J; bases not matched to a gene: 1. CDR3 nucleotide sequence: TGCGCCAGCAGCTTGGGACAGGGATATAATTCACCCCTCCACTTT. Protein: CASSLGQGYNSPLHF.

This chain connects TRBV10-3 to TRBJ2-7, with 7 bases that match TRBD1. This CDR3 is 14 amino acids long. Germline CDR1 ENHRY, CDR2 SYGVKD. Trimming at V came to 4 bases and at J to 5 bases, leaving 8 bases not matched to a gene. The CDR3 sequence is CAISVRQGLDEQYF. The DNA for the CDR3 is TGTGCCATCAGTGTGCGACAGGGATTGGACGAGCAGTACTTC.

The chain uses TRBV5-5 and TRBJ1-2; no clear D. CDR1 SGHKS and CDR2 YYEKEE come from the germline V gene (reference sequence). V was pared by 0 bases and J by 8 bases, with 14 bases between. The CDR3 sequence is 14 residues long. The CDR3 DNA is TGTGCCAGCAGCTTGGAAGGTCGGTCTAGGGGCTACACCTTC. Its protein is CASSLEGRSRGYTF.

The chain has TRBV7-3 and TRBJ2-3; 11 positions agree with TRBD1. The V and J ends lost 6 bases and 5 bases, in that order; junction bases with no gene match: 7. The CDR3 loop spans 15 amino acids. Germline V gene lookup returns CDR1 SGHTA and CDR2 FQGTGA. The CDR3 nucleotides are TGTGCCAGCAGTGTAAGGGGACAGGGGGAAGATACGCAGTATTTT. As protein: CASSVRGQGEDTQYF. Together with reference TRBV7-3 and TRBJ2-3, the CDR3 gives the full variable domain: GAGVSQTPSNKVTEKGKYVELRCDPISGHTALYWYRQSLGQGPEFLIYFQGTGAADDSGLPNDRFFAVRPEGSVSTLKIQRTERGDSAVYLCASSVRGQGEDTQYFGPGTRLTVL.

The chain recombines TRBV29-1 with TRBJ2-7; D is possibly TRBD1 (5 bases). V lost 4 bases, J lost 6 bases, and 10 bases lay in between. This CDR3 comprises 11 residues. Germline CDR1 SQVTM, CDR2 ANQGSEA. CDR3: CSVARASEQYF. The CDR3 DNA reads TGCAGCGTTGCCAGGGCCAGCGAGCAGTACTTC.

V is TRBV7-9 and J is TRBJ2-5, with 10 bases aligning to TRBD1. The CDR3 totals 14 residues. CDR1 is SEHNR, CDR2 FQNEAQ, per germline (reference sequence). V was clipped by 4 bases and J by 4 bases; unmatched bases: 3. CDR3: CASSSRQGAETQYF. The CDR3, as DNA: TGTGCCAGCAGCTCAAGACAGGGGGCAGAGACCCAGTACTTC.

The chain couples TRBV5-1 to TRBJ1-4; D is possibly TRBD1 (5 bases). The CDR3 runs 14 residues. CDR1 SGHRS and CDR2 YFSETQ come from the germline V gene. Between the trimmed V and J ends, which lost 0 bases and 8 bases, there was a span of 11 bases. CDR3 DNA: TGCGCCAGCAGCTTGGGGCAGGGTAGGGAAAAACTGTTTTTT. Amino acid sequence: CASSLGQGREKLFF.

The chain joins TRBV11-2 to TRBJ2-7; D tentatively reads TRBD1 or TRBD2 (6 bases each). V was pared by 1 base and J by 7 bases, with 14 bases between. The CDR3 has 14 amino acids. CDR1 and CDR2 (germline): SGHAT, FQNNGV. The chain's CDR3 is CASSLAGGRKEQYF. The DNA for the CDR3 is TGTGCCAGCAGCTTAGCTGGGGGGCGTAAGGAGCAGTACTTC.

The chain uses TRBV7-2 and TRBJ2-5; 7 nucleotides agree with TRBD1. J was trimmed by 2 bases and V by 8 bases; bases with no gene match: 2. The germline V gene has CDR1 SGHTA and CDR2 FQGNSA. CDR3 length: 12 amino acids. CDR3 nucleotides: TGTGCCAGCGGGACAGTACAAGAGACCCAGTACTTC. This gives the protein CASGTVQETQYF.

The chain employs TRBV6-1 and TRBJ1-5, with TRBD1 matching over 9 bases. The germline V gene has CDR1 MNHNS and CDR2 SASEGT. The CDR3 runs to 17 residues. Trimming took 0 bases from V and 6 from J; bases not matched to a gene: 9. CDR3 DNA: TGTGCCAGCAGTGAAGCGGGGACAGGGATTCGCGGTCAGCCCCAGCATTTT. This translates into CASSEAGTGIRGQPQHF.

The chain links TRBV4-3 to TRBJ2-5; TRBD1 might be the D (6 bases). Germline V gives CDR1 LGHNA, CDR2 YSLEER. The length of the CDR3 is 16 residues. V lost 1 base, J lost 3 bases, and 15 bases lay in between. The DNA of the CDR3 is TGCGCCAGCAGCCAAGCTGGGGGCGGATTGAAAGAGACCCAGTACTTC. Amino acid sequence: CASSQAGGGLKETQYF.

The V call is TRBV19, the J call TRBJ2-7; 7 nucleotides align to TRBD1. The CDR3 is made up of 14 amino acids. The trim removed 5 bases at V and 1 base at J, leaving 5 bases unmatched. Germline CDR1 and CDR2: LNHDA and SQIVND (reference sequence). The CDR3 coding sequence is TGTGCCAGTAGTCGACAGGGTGAATCCTACGAGCAGTACTTC. This translates into CASSRQGESYEQYF.

CDR3 loop: CASSLAYLNYGYTF. CDR3 nucleotides: TGCGCCAGCAGCTTGGCCTATTTGAACTATGGCTACACCTTC. The rearrangement links TRBV5-1 to TRBJ1-2, with no clear D. The CDR3 is made up of 14 amino acids. Germline CDR1 is SGHRS and CDR2 is YFSETQ. V dropped 0 bases and J dropped 2 bases, with 8 bases sitting between them.